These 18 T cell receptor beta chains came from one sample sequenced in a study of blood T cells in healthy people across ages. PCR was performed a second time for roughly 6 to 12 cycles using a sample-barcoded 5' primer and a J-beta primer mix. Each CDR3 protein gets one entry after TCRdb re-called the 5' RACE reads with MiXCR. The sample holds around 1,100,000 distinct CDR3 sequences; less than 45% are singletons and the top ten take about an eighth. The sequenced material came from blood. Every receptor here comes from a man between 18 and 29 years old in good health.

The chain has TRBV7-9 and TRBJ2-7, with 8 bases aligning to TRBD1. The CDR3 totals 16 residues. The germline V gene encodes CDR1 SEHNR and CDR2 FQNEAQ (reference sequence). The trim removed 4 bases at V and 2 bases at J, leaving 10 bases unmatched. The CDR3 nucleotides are TGTGCCAGCAGCTGGGAAGGGACAGGACTCCCCTACGAGCAGTACTTC. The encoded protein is CASSWEGTGLPYEQYF.

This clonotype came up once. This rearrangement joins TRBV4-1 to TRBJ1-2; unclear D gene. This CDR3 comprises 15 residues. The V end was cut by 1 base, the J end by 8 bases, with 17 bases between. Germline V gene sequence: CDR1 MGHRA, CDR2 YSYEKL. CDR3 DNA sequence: TGCGCCAGCAGCCAAGCCCAAGTTTGGGGAAAGGGCTACACCTTC. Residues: CASSQAQVWGKGYTF.

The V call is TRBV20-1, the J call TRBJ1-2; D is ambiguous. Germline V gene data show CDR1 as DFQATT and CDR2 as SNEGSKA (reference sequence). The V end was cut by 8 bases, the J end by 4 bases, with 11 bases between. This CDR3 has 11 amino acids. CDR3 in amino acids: CSLTASYGYTF. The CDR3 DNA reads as TGCAGTCTTACCGCGAGCTATGGCTACACCTTC.

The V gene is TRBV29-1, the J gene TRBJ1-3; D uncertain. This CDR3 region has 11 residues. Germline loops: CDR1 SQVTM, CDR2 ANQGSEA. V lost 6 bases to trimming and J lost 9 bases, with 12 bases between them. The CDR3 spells CSVRLATTIYF. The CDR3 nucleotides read TGCAGCGTCCGATTGGCAACCACCATATATTTT.

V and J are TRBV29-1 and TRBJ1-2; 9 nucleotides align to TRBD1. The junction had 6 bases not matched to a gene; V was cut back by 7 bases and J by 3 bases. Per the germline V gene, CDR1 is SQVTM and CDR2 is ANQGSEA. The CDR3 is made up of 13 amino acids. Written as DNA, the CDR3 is TGCAGCGGTGCGGGACAGGGCCACTATGGCTACACCTTC. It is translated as CSGAGQGHYGYTF.

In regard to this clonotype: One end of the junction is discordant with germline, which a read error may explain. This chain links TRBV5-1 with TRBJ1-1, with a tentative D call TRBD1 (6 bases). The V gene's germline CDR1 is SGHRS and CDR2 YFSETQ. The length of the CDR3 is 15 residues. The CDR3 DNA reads TGCGCCAGCAGCTCCGGACAGATTCTAAACACTGAATCTTTCTTT. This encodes CASSSGQILNTESFF.

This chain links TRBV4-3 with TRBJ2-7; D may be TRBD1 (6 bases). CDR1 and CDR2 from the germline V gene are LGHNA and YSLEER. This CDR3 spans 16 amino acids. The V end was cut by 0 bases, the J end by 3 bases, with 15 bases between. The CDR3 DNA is TGCGCCAGCAGCCAAGATGGACAGCCTGGCGTCTACGAGCAGTACTTC. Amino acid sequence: CASSQDGQPGVYEQYF.

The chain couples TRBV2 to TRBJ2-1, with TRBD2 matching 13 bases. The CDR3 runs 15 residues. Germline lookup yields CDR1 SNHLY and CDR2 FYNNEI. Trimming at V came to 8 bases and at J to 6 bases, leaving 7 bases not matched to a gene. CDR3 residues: CASPVGTSGVNEQFF. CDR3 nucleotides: TGTGCCAGCCCGGTGGGGACTAGCGGGGTCAATGAGCAGTTCTTC. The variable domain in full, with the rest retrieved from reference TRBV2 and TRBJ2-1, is EPEVTQTPSHQVTQMGQEVILRCVPISNHLYFYWYRQILGQKVEFLVSFYNNEISEKSEIFDDQFSVERPDGSNFTLKIRSTKLEDSAMYFCASPVGTSGVNEQFFGPGTRLTVL.

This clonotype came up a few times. The CDR3 loop is CASSLHIENEQFF. The CDR3 DNA follows: TGTGCCAGCAGTCTCCACATAGAAAATGAGCAGTTCTTC. The V gene is TRBV12-3 or TRBV12-4, the J gene TRBJ2-1; no clear D. The CDR3 runs to 13 residues. V was pared by 5 bases and J by 7 bases, with 12 bases between.

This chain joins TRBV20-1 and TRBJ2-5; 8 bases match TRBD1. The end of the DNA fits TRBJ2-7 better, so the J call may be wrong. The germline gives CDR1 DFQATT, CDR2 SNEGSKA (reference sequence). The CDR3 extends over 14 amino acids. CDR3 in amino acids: CSATLTGVPHEQYF. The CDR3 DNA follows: TGCAGTGCTACCTTGACAGGGGTGCCCCACGAGCAGTACTTC.

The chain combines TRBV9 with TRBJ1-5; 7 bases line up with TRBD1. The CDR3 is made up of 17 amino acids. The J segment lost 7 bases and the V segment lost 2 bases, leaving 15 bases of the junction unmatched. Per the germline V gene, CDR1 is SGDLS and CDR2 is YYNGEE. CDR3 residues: CASSVSLGEDRAQPQHF. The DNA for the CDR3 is TGTGCCAGCAGCGTGAGCCTAGGAGAAGACAGGGCCCAGCCCCAGCATTTT.

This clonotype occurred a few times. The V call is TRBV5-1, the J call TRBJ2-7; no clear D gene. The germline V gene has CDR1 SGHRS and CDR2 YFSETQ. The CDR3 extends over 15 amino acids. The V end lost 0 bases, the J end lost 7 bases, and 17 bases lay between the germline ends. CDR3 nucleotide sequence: TGCGCCAGCAGCTTGGTAGCAGCCAGAGACAATGAGCAGTACTTC. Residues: CASSLVAARDNEQYF.

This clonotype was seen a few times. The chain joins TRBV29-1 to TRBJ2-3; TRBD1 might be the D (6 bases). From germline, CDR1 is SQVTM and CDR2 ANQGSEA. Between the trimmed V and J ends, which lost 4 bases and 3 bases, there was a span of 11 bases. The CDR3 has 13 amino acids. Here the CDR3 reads CSVVGTITDTQYF. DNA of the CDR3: TGCAGCGTTGTTGGGACAATTACAGATACGCAGTATTTT.

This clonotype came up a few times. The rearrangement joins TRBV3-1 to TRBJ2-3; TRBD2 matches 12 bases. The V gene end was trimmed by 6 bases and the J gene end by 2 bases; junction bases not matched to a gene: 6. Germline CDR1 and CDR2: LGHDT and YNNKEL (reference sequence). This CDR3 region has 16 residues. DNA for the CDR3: TGTGCCAGCAGTCCACGGACTAGCGGGACCACAGATACGCAGTATTTT. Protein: CASSPRTSGTTDTQYF.

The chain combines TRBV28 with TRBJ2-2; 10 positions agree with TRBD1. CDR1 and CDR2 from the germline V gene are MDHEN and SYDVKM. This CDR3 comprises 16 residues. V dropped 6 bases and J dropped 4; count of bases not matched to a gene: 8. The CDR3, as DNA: TGTGCCAGCAGAAATCCCGGGACAGGGGTCACCGGGGAGCTGTTTTTT. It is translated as CASRNPGTGVTGELFF. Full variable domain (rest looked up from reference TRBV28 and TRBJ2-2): DVKVTQSSRYLVKRTGEKVFLECVQDMDHENMFWYRQDPGLGLRLIYFSYDVKMKEKGDIPEGYSVSREKKERFSLILESASTNQTSMYLCASRNPGTGVTGELFFGEGSRLTVL.

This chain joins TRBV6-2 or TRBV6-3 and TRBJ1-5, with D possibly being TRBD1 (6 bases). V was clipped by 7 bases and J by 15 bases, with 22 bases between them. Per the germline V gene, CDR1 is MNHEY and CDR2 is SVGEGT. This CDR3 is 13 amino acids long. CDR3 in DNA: TGTGCCAGCACCCAAACTATTACGGGACAACTGCATTTT. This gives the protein CASTQTITGQLHF.

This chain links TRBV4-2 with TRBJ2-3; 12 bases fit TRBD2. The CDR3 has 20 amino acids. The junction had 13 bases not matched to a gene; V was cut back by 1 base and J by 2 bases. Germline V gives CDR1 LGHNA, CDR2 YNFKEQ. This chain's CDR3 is CASSQVFSPSGGAITDTQYF. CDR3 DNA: TGTGCCAGCAGCCAAGTGTTCTCGCCTAGCGGGGGGGCAATCACAGATACGCAGTATTTT.

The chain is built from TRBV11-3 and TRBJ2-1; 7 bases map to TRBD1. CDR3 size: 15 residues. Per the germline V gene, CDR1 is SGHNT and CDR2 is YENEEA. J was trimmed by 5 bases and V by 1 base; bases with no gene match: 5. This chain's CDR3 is CASSLAGQNNNEQFF. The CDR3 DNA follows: TGTGCCAGCAGCTTAGCGGGACAGAATAACAATGAGCAGTTCTTC.